Reported below is one TCR beta chain. What it recognizes is unknown. These data are taken from a study of beta chain features in type 1 diabetes. Investigators reverse transcribed all isolated RNA, so they sequenced expressed TCRB transcripts. Roughly 3.57 million reads on average were seen across naive, central memory and regulatory T cell samples. Clones were read by immunoSEQ multiplex PCR, and TCRdb kept only the in-frame ones, dropping some. The data show about 350,000 clones, around 19% seen once. Every donor had blood drawn once into heparin, roughly 110 mL on average. Study-level results: Shorter TCRB CDR3s, moderately but significantly so, marked every one of the four CD4+ subsets in Type 1 diabetes patients.

The CDR3 consists of 13 residues. Trimming removed 3 bases from V and 5 bases from J, with 8 bases in between. The germline V gene encodes CDR1 MNHEY and CDR2 SVGAGI. Sequenced input: naive CD4+ T cells from blood. The V gene is TRBV6-5, the J gene TRBJ1-5; D is uncertain. The source of this sequence is a woman aged 18-29 years in good health. Written as DNA, the CDR3 is TGTGCCAGCAGTTATGGTGCGGATCAGCCCCAGCATTTT. Its translation: CASSYGADQPQHF.